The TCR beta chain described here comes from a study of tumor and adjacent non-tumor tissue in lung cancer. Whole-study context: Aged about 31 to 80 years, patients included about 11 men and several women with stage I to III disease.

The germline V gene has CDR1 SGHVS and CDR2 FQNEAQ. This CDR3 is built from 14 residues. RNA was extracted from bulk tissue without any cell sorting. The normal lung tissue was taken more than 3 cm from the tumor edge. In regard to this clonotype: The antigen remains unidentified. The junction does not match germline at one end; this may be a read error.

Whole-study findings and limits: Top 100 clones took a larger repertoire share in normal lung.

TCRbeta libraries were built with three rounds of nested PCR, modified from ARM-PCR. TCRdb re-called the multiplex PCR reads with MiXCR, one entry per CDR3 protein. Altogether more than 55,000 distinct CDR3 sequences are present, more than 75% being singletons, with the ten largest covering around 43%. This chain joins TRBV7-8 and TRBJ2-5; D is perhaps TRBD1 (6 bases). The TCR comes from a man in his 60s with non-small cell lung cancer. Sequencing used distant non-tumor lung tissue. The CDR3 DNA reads TGTGCCAGCAGCATCAACAGGGTAGAAGAGAGCCAGTATTTC. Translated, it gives CASSINRVEESQYF. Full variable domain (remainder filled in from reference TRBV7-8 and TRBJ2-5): GAGVSQSPRYKVAKRGQDVALRCDPISGHVSLFWYQQALGQGPEFLTYFQNEAQLDKSGLPSDRFFAERPEGSVSTLKIQRTQQEDSAVYLCASSINRVEESQYFGPGTRLLVL.